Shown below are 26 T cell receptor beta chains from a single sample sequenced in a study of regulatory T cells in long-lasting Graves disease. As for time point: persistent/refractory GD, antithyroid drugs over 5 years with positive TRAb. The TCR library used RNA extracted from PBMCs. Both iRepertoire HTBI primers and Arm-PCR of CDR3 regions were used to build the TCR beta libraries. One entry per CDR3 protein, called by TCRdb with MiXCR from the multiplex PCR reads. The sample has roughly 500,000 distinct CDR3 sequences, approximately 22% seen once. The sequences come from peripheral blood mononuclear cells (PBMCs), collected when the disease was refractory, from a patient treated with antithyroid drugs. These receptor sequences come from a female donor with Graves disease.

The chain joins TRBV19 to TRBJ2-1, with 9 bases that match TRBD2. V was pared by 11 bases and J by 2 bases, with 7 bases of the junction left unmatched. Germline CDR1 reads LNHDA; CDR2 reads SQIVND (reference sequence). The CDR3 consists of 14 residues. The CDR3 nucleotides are TGTGCCTCCCGCCCTAGCGGGACCTACAATGAGCAGTTCTTC. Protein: CASRPSGTYNEQFF. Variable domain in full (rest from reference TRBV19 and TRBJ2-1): DGGITQSPKYLFRKEGQNVTLSCEQNLNHDAMYWYRQDPGQGLRLIYYSQIVNDFQKGDIAEGYSVSREKKESFPLTVTSAQKNPTAFYLCASRPSGTYNEQFFGPGTRLTVL.

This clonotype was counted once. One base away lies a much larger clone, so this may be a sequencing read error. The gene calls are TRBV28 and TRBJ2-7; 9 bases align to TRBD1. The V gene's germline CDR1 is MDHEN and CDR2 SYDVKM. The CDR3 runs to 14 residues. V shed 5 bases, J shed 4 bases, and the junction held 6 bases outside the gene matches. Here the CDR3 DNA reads TGTGCCAGCAGTGCTACAGGGGGCGAGTACGAGCAGTACTTC. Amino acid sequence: CASSATGGEYEQYF.

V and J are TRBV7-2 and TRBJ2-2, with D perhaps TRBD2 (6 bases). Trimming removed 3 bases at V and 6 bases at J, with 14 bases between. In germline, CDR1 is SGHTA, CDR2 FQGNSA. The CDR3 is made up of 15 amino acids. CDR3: CASSFSKTGAGELFF. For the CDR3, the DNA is TGTGCCAGCAGCTTCTCCAAGACGGGGGCCGGGGAGCTGTTTTTT.

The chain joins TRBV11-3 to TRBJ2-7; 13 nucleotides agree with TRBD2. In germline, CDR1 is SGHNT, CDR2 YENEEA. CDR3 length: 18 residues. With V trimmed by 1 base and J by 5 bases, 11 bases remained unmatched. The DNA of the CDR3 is TGTGCCAGCAGCTTAGGAGCCGGACTAGCGGGAGTAGTGAACGAGCAGTACTTC. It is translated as CASSLGAGLAGVVNEQYF.

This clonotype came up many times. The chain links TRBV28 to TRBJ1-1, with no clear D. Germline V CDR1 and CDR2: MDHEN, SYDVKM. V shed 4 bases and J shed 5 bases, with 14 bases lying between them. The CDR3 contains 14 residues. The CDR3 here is CASSYIPGVTEAFF. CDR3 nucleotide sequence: TGTGCCAGCAGTTATATCCCAGGTGTGACTGAAGCTTTCTTT.

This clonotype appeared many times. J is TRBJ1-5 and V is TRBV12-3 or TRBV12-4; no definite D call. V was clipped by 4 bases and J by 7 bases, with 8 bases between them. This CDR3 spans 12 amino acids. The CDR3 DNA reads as TGTGCCAGCAGTTCAGGACGGCAGCCCCAGCATTTT. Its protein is CASSSGRQPQHF.

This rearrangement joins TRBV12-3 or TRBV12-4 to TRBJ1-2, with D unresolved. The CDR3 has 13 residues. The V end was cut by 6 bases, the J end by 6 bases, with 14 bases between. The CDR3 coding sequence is TGTGCCAGCAGACCCGGGAGCCGTGATGGCTACACCTTC. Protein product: CASRPGSRDGYTF.

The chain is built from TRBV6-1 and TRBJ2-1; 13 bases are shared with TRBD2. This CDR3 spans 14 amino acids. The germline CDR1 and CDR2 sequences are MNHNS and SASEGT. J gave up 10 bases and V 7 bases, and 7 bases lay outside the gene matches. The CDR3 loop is CASMRTSGSTEQFF. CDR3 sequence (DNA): TGTGCCAGCATGAGGACTAGCGGGAGTACGGAGCAGTTCTTC.

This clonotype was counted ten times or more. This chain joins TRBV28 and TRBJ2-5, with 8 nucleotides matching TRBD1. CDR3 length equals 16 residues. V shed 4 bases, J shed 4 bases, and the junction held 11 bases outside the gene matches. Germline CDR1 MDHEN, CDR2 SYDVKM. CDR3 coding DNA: TGTGCCAGCAGTTATCCGGACAGGGCAGCCGGAGAGACCCAGTACTTC. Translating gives CASSYPDRAAGETQYF.

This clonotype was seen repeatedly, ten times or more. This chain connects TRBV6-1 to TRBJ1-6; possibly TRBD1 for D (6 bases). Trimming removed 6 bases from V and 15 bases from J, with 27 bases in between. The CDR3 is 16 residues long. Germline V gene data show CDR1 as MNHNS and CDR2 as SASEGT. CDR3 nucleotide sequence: TGTGCCAGCAGGCTTCGACAGGCCTCCATACTCCCCGACCTCCACTTT. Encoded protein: CASRLRQASILPDLHF.

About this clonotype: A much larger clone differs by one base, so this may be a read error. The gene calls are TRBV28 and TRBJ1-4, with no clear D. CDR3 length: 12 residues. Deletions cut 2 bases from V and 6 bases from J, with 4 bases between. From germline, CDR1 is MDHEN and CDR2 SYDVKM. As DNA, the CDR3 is TGTGCCAGCAGTTTAGGGGATGAAAAACTGTTTTTT. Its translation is CASSLGDEKLFF.

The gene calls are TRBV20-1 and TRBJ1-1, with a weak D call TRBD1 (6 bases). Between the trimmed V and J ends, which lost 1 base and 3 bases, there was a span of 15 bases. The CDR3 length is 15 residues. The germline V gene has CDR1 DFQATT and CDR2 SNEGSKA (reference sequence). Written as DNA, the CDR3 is TGCAGTGCTAGAGGGCGAAGGGGGGCCTACACTGAAGCTTTCTTT. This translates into CSARGRRGAYTEAFF.

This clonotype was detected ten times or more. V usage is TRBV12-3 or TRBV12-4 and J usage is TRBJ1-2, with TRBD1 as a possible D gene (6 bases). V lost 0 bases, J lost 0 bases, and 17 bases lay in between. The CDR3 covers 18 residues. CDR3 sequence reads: CASSLAGLGQSANYGYTF. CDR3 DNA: TGTGCCAGCAGTTTAGCGGGGTTAGGACAGTCAGCTAACTATGGCTACACCTTC.

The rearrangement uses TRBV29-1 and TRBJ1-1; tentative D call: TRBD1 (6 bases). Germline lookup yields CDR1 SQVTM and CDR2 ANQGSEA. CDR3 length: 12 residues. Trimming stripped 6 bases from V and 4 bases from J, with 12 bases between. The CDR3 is CSVGGPSTEAFF. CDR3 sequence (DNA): TGCAGCGTGGGGGGCCCGAGCACTGAAGCTTTCTTT.

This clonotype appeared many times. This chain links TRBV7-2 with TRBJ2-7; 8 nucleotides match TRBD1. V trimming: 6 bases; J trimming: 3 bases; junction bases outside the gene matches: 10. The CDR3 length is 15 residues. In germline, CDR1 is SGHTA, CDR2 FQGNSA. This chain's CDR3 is CASSQDRAQHYEQYF. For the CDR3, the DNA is TGTGCCAGCAGTCAGGACAGGGCCCAACACTACGAGCAGTACTTC.

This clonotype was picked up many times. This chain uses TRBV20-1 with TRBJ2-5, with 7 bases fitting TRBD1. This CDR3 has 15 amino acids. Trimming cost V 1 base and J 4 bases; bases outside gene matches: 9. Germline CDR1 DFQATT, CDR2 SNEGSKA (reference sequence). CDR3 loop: CSARAGQAGVETQYF. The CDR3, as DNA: TGCAGTGCTAGAGCCGGACAGGCAGGGGTAGAGACCCAGTACTTC.

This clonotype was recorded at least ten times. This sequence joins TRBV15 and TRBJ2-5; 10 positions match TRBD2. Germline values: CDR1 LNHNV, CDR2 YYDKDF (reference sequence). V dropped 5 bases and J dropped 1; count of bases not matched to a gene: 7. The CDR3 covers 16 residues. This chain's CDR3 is CATSLAGAQSQETQYF. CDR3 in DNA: TGTGCCACCAGCCTAGCGGGGGCACAGAGCCAAGAGACCCAGTACTTC. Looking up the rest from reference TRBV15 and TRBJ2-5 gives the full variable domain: DAMVIQNPRYQVTQFGKPVTLSCSQTLNHNVMYWYQQKSSQAPKLLFHYYDKDFNNEADTPDNFQSRRPNTSFCFLDIRSPGLGDTAMYLCATSLAGAQSQETQYFGPGTRLLVL.

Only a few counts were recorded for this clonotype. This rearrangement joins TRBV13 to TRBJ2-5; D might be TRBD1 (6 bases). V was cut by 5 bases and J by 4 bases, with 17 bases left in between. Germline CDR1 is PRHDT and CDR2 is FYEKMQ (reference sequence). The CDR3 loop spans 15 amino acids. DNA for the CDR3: TGTGCCAGCAGCCCAGGCCAGGGGAGTTCAGAGACCCAGTACTTC. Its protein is CASSPGQGSSETQYF.

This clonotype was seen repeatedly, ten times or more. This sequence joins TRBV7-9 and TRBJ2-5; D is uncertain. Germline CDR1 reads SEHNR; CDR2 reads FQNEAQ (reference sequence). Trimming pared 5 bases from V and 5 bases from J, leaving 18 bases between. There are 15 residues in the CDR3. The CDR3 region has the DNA TGTGCCAGCAGCCCTCCATCGCAAGGTCAGGAGACCCAGTACTTC. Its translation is CASSPPSQGQETQYF.

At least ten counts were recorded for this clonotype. The CDR3 coding sequence is TGTGCCAGCAGGCAGACCGCTCGGGACGCTTACGAGCAGTACTTC. Its translation is CASRQTARDAYEQYF. This rearrangement joins TRBV28 to TRBJ2-7, with D tentatively TRBD1 or TRBD2 (5 bases each). This CDR3 comprises 15 residues. Germline V lookup: CDR1 MDHEN, CDR2 SYDVKM. Trimming took 6 bases from V and 4 from J, leaving 19 bases between them.

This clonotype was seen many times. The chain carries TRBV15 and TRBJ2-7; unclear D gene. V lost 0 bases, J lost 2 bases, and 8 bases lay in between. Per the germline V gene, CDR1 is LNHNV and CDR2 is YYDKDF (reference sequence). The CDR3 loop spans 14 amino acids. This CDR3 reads CATSRDGGPYEQYF. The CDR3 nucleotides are TGTGCCACCAGCAGAGATGGCGGACCCTACGAGCAGTACTTC.

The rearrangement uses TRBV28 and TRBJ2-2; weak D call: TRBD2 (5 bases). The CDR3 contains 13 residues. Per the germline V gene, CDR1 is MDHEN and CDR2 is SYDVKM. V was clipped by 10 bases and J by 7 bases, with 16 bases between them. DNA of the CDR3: TGTGCCACCCGGGTCCTCCGGGGCGGGGAGCTGTTTTTT. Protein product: CATRVLRGGELFF.

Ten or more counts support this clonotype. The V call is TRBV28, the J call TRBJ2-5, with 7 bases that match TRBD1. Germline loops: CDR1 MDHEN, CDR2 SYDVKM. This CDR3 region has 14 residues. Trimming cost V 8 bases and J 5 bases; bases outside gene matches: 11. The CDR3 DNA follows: TGTGCCAGCGGATCCACAGGGGATTACGAGACCCAGTACTTC. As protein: CASGSTGDYETQYF. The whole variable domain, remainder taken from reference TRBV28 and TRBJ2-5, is DVKVTQSSRYLVKRTGEKVFLECVQDMDHENMFWYRQDPGLGLRLIYFSYDVKMKEKGDIPEGYSVSREKKERFSLILESASTNQTSMYLCASGSTGDYETQYFGPGTRLLVL.

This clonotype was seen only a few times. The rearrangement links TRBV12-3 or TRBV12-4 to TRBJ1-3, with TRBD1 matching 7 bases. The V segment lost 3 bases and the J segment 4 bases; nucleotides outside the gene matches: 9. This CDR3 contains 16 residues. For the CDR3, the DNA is TGTGCCAGCAGTTTCACAGGGGAAGAATCCGGAAACACCATATATTTT. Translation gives CASSFTGEESGNTIYF.

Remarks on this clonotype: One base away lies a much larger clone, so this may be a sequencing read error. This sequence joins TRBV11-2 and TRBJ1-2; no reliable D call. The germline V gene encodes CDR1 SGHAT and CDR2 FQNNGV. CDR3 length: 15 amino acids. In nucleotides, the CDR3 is TGTGCCAGCAGGTCCCCCACGGTCACTAACTATGGCTACGCCTTC. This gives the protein CASRSPTVTNYGYAF.

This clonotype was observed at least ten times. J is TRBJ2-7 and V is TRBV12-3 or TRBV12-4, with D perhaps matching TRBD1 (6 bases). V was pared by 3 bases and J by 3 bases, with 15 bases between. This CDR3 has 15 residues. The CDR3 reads CASSFGGEGYYEQYF. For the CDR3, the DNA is TGTGCCAGCAGTTTTGGGGGCGAAGGGTACTACGAGCAGTACTTC.